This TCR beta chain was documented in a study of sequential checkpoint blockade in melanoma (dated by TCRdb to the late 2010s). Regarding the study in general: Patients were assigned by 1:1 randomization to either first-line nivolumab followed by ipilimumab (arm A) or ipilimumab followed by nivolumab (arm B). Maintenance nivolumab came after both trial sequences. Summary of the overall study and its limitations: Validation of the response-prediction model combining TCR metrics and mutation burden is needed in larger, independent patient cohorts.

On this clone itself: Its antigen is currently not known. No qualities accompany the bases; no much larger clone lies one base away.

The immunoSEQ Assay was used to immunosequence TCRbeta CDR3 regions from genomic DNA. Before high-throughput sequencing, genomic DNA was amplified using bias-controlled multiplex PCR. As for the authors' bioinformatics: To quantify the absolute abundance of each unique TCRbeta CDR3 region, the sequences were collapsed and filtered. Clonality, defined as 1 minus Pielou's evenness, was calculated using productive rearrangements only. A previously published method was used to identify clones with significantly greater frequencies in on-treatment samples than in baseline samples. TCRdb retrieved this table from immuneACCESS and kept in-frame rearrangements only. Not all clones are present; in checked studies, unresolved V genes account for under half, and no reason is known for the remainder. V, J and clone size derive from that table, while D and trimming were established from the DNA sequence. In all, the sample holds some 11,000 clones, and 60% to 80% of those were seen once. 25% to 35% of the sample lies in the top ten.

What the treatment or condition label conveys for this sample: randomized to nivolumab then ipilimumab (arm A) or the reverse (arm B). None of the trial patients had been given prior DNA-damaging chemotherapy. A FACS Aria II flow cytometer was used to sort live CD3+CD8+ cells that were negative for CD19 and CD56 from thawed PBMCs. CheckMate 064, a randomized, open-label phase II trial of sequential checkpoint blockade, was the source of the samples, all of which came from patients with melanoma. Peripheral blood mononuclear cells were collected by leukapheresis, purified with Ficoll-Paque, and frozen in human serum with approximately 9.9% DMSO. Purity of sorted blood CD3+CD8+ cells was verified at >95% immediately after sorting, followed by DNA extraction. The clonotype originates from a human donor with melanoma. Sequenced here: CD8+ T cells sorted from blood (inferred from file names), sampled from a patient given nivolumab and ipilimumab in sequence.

The DNA is as follows: TGTGCCAGCAGCTTGGGGGCTAACAGGGCCTACGAGCAGTACTTC. Translated, it reads CASSLGANRAYEQYF. The rearrangement combines TRBV5-6 with TRBJ2-7, with TRBD1 as a weak D call on 6 bases. V is shortened by 0 bases, J by 2 bases, and the region joining them spans 12 bases. From the cysteine up to the phenylalanine, the CDR3 has a length of 15 residues. Only CDR3 DNA is held: 45 bases, read in frame from base 1. CDR1 SGHDT and CDR2 YYEEEE were looked up in the germline V gene.